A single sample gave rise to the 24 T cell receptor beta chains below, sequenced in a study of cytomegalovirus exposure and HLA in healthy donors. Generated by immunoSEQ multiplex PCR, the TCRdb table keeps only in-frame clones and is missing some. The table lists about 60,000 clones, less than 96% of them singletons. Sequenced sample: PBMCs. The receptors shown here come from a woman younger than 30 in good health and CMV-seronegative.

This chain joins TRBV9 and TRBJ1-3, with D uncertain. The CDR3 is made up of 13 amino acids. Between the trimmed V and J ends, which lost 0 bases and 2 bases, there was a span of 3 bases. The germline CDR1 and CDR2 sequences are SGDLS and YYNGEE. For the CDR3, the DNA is TGTGCCAGCAGCGTAGAGCCTGGAAACACCATATATTTT. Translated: CASSVEPGNTIYF. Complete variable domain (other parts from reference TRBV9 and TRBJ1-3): DSGVTQTPKHLITATGQRVTLRCSPRSGDLSVYWYQQSLDQGLQFLIQYYNGEERAKGNILERFSAQQFPDLHSELNLSSLELGDSALYFCASSVEPGNTIYFGEGSWLTVV.

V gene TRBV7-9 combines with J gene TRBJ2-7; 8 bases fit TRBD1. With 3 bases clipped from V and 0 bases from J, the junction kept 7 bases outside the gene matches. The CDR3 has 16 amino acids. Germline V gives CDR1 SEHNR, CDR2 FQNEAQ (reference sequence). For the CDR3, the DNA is TGTGCCAGCAGCTTGGGGAGACAGGGGAGCTCCTACGAGCAGTACTTC. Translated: CASSLGRQGSSYEQYF.

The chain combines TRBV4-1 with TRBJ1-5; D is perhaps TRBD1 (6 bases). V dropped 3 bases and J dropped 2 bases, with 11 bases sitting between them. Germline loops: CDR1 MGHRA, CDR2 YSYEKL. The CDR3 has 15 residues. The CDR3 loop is CASSHPGQRNQPQHF. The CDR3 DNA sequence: TGCGCCAGCAGCCACCCCGGACAGCGCAATCAGCCCCAGCATTTT.

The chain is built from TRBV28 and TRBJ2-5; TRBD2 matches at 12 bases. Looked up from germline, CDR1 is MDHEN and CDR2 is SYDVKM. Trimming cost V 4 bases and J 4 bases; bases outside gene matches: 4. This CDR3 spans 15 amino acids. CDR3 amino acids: CASSSLAGGVETQYF. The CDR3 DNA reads TGTGCCAGCAGTTCCCTAGCGGGGGGGGTAGAGACCCAGTACTTC.

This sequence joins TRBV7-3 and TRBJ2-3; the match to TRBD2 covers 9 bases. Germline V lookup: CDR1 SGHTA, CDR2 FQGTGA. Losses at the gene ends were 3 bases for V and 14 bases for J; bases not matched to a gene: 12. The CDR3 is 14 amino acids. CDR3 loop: CASSFGAGGSGLYF. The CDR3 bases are TGTGCCAGCAGCTTTGGAGCGGGGGGCTCCGGACTGTATTTT.

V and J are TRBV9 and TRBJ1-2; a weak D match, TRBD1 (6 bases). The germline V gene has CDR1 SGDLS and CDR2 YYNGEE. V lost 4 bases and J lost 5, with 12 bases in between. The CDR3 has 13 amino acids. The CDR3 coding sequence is TGTGCCAGCAGCCCAGGGGTTGGGTATGGCTACACCTTC. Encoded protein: CASSPGVGYGYTF.

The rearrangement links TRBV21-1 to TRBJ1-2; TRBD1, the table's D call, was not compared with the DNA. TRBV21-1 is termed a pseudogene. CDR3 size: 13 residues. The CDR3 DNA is TGTGCCAGCAGCAAAGGGGCCCAGGGGAGCTACACCTTC. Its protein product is CASSKGAQGSYTF.

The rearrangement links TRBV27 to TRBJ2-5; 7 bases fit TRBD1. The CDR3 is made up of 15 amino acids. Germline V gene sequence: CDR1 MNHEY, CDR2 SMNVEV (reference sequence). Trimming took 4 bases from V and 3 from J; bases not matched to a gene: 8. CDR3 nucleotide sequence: TGTGCCAGCAGTTGGGCCGGGACAGATAAAGAGACCCAGTACTTC. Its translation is CASSWAGTDKETQYF.

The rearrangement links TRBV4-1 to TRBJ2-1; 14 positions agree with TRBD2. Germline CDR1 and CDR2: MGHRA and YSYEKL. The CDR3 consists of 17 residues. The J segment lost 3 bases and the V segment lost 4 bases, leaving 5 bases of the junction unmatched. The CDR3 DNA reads TGCGCCAGCAGCCGTGGGACTAGCGGGAGTCTCTACAATGAGCAGTTCTTC. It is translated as CASSRGTSGSLYNEQFF.

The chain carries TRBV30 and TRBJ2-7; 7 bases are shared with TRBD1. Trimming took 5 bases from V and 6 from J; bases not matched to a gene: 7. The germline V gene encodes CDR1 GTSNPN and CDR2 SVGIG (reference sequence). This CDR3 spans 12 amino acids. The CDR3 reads CAWATGLGEQYF. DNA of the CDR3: TGTGCCTGGGCGACAGGGTTGGGCGAGCAGTACTTC.

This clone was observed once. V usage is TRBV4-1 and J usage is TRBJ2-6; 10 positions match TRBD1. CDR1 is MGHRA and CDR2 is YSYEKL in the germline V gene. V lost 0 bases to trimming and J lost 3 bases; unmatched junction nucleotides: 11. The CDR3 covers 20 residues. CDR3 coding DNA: TGCGCCAGCAGCCAAGAAGGGTGGGACAGGGGCTTTTTTGGGGCCAACGTCCTGACTTTC. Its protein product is CASSQEGWDRGFFGANVLTF.

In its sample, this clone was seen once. The chain's CDR3 is CATSRVRGGYEQFF. Here the CDR3 DNA reads TGTGCCACCAGCAGAGTGCGGGGGGGTTATGAGCAGTTCTTC. The rearrangement joins TRBV15 to TRBJ2-1, with 9 bases aligning to TRBD2. Looked up from germline, CDR1 is LNHNV and CDR2 is YYDKDF (reference sequence). V shed 1 base, J shed 8 bases, and the junction held 3 bases outside the gene matches. CDR3 length: 14 amino acids.

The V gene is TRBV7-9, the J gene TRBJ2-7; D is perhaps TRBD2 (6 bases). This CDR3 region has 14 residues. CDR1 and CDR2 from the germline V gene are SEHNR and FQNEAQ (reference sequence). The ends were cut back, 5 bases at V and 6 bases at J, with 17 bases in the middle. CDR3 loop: CASSPAGLPFEQYF. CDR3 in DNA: TGTGCCAGCAGCCCTGCGGGGCTCCCTTTCGAGCAGTACTTC.

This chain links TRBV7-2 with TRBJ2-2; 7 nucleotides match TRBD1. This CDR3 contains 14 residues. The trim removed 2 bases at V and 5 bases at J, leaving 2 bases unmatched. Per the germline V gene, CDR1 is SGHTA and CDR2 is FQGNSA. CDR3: CASSLRGRTGELFF. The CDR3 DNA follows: TGTGCCAGCAGCTTAAGGGGGCGGACCGGGGAGCTGTTTTTT.

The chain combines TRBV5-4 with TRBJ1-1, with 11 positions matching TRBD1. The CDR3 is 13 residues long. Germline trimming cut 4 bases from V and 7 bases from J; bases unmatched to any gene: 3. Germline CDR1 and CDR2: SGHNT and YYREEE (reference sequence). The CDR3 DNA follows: TGTGCCAGCAGCGGGACAGGGGGTAATGAAGCTTTCTTT. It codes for CASSGTGGNEAFF.

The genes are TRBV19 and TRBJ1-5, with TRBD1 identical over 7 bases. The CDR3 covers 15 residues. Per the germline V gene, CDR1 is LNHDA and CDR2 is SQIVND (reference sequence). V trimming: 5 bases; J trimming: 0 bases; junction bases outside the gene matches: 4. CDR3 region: CASSRTGTSNQPQHF. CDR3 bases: TGTGCCAGTAGTCGGACAGGTACTAGCAATCAGCCCCAGCATTTT.

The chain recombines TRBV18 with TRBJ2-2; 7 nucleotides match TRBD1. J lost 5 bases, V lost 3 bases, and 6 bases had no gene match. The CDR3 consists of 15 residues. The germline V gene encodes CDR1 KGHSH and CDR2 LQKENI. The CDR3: CASSPTGQWTGELFF. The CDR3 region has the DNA TGTGCCAGCTCACCGACAGGGCAGTGGACCGGGGAGCTGTTTTTT.

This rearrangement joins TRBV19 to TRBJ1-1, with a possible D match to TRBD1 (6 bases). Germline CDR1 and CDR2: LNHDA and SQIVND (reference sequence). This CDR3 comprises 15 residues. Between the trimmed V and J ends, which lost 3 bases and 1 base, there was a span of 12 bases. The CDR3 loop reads CASSIEAGANTEAFF. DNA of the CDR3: TGTGCCAGTAGTATCGAGGCAGGGGCGAACACTGAAGCTTTCTTT.

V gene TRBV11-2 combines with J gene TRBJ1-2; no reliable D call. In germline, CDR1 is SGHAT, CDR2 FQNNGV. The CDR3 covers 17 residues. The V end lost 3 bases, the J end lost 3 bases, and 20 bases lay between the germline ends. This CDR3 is CASSFGSWAWSDYGYTF. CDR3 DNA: TGTGCCAGCAGCTTTGGGTCGTGGGCCTGGTCGGACTATGGCTACACCTTC.

CDR3 nucleotide sequence: TGCGCCAGCAGCTCGCAGGGGGTCCGTACCTACGAGCAGTACTTC. Protein product: CASSSQGVRTYEQYF. The rearrangement uses TRBV5-1 and TRBJ2-7; TRBD1 aligns across 7 bases. The trim removed 3 bases at V and 2 bases at J, leaving 8 bases unmatched. Germline V gene data show CDR1 as SGHRS and CDR2 as YFSETQ. This CDR3 spans 15 amino acids.

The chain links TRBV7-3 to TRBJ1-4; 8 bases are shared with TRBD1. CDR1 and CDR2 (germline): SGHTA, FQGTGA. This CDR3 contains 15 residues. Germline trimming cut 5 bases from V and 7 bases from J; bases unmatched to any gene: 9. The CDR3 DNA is TGTGCCAGCAGCCCCCAGACAGGGGCGGGTGAAAAACTGTTTTTT. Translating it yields CASSPQTGAGEKLFF.

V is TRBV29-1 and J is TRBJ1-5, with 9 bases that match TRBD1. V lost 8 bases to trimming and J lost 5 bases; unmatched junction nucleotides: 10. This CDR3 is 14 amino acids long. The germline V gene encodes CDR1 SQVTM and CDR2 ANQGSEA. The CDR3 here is CSLEGQGSYQPQHF. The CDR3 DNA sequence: TGCAGCCTGGAGGGACAGGGCTCCTATCAGCCCCAGCATTTT. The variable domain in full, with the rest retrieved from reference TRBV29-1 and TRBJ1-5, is SAVISQKPSRDICQRGTSLTIQCQVDSQVTMMFWYRQQPGQSLTLIATANQGSEATYESGFVIDKFPISRPNLTFSTLTVSNMSPEDSSIYLCSLEGQGSYQPQHFGDGTRLSIL.

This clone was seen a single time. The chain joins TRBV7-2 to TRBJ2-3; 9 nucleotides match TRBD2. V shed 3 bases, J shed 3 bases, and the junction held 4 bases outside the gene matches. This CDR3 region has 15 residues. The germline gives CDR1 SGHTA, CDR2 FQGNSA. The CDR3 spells CASSFSGRGTDTQYF. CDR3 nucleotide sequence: TGTGCCAGCAGCTTTAGCGGGAGAGGGACAGATACGCAGTATTTT.

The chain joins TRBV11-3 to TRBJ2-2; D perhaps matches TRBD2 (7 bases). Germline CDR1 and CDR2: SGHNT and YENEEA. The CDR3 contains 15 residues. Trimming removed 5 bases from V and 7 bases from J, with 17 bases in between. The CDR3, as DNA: TGTGCCAGCAGCCCACGGAGGGGGGGAGGCGGGGAGCTGTTTTTT. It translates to CASSPRRGGGGELFF. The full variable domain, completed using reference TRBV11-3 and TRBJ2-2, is EAGVVQSPRYKIIEKKQPVAFWCNPISGHNTLYWYLQNLGQGPELLIRYENEEAVDDSQLPKDRFSAERLKGVDSTLKIQPAELGDSAVYLCASSPRRGGGGELFFGEGSRLTVL.